The 24 T cell receptor beta chains listed next were all sequenced from one sample in a study of T-cell reconstitution after alpha-beta-depleted transplantation in children (dated by TCRdb to about 2016). Read against the paper, the sample's treatment or condition label means: allogeneic hematopoietic cell transplantation with graft depleted of TCRalphabeta T cells and CD19 B cells. Receptor amplification or capture employed PCR. Sequencing was performed on an Illumina HiSeq 2500. Molecular barcoding was employed in the preparation of TCR libraries, with unique molecular identifiers being used to normalize TCRbeta repertoire quantification. The public reads were reprocessed in TCRdb via fastp at Q25 and MiXCR, keeping in-frame beta chains. One record per CDR3 amino acid sequence lists the most common genes and DNA. A total of 550,000 to 800,000 distinct CDR3 sequences appear in this sample, under 15% of them only once. Of the sample, roughly 0.77% falls within the top ten clones.

The input for sequencing was PBMCs, taken before TCRalphabeta/CD19-depleted stem cell transplant. These receptors originate from a girl aged 2 to 10 with congenital amegakaryocytic thrombocytopenia, due to receive a stem cell transplant.

This clonotype was seen only a few times. The chain recombines TRBV2 with TRBJ2-1; perhaps TRBD2 as D (6 bases). Between the trimmed V and J ends, which lost 4 bases and 5 bases, there was a span of 9 bases. Germline V gives CDR1 SNHLY, CDR2 FYNNEI. This CDR3 is 13 amino acids long. The chain's CDR3 is CASSVGGNNEQFF. For the CDR3, the DNA is TGTGCCAGCAGTGTCGGAGGGAACAATGAGCAGTTCTTC.

The V call is TRBV28, the J call TRBJ2-3, with TRBD2 matching over 10 bases. The trim removed 4 bases at V and 1 base at J, leaving 5 bases unmatched. Germline CDR1 and CDR2: MDHEN and SYDVKM. CDR3 length: 16 residues. CDR3 amino acids: CASSSSLAGGTDTQYF. CDR3 sequence (DNA): TGTGCCAGCAGTTCAAGTCTAGCGGGAGGCACAGATACGCAGTATTTT.

This clonotype was seen ten or more times. The CDR3 DNA sequence: TGTGCCAGCAGGGATACTAGCGGCAGATTTGTCCTGAACACCGGGGAGCTGTTTTTT. Translation gives CASRDTSGRFVLNTGELFF. The rearrangement joins TRBV12-3 or TRBV12-4 to TRBJ2-2, with TRBD2 matching over 8 bases. This CDR3 has 19 residues. V lost 6 bases and J lost 1; bases outside the gene matches: 16.

This clonotype turned up a few times. V usage is TRBV4-1 and J usage is TRBJ2-7, with TRBD2 identical over 8 bases. V was pared by 1 base and J by 4 bases, with 18 bases of the junction left unmatched. CDR1 and CDR2 from the germline V gene are MGHRA and YSYEKL. The CDR3 contains 19 residues. The CDR3 spells CASSQVVRREATAGYEQYF. The CDR3 DNA reads TGCGCCAGCAGCCAAGTGGTTCGGCGGGAGGCTACCGCCGGGTACGAGCAGTACTTC.

This chain joins TRBV5-1 and TRBJ2-5; 16 positions agree with TRBD2. CDR1 is SGHRS, CDR2 YFSETQ, per germline. V was pared by 4 bases and J by 2 bases, with 5 bases of the junction left unmatched. The CDR3 runs to 17 residues. The CDR3 DNA reads as TGCGCCAGCAGCGCGGGGACTAGCGGGAGGGAACAAGAGACCCAGTACTTC. This sequence encodes CASSAGTSGREQETQYF.

This clonotype was seen at least ten times. The chain is built from TRBV5-1 and TRBJ2-7; no clear D. The length of the CDR3 is 14 residues. V dropped 3 bases and J dropped 2 bases, with 12 bases sitting between them. The germline gives CDR1 SGHRS, CDR2 YFSETQ. In DNA, the CDR3 is TGCGCCAGCAGCTCGACCGGGTCGCCCTACGAGCAGTACTTC. Amino acids: CASSSTGSPYEQYF.

This clonotype was observed at least ten times. Here the CDR3 reads CASSLVPKWEGNEQFF. The CDR3 DNA follows: TGTGCCAGCAGCTTAGTCCCAAAATGGGAGGGCAATGAGCAGTTCTTC. This rearrangement joins TRBV7-9 to TRBJ2-1; 7 nucleotides agree with TRBD2. V shed 1 base and J 6 bases; nucleotides not matched to a gene: 9. This CDR3 region has 16 residues. Germline CDR1 is SEHNR and CDR2 is FQNEAQ (reference sequence).

This clonotype came up a few times. The chain links TRBV7-9 to TRBJ1-2; 7 bases are shared with TRBD1. CDR3 length equals 14 residues. V lost 7 bases to trimming and J lost 5 bases; unmatched junction nucleotides: 10. The germline V gene has CDR1 SEHNR and CDR2 FQNEAQ (reference sequence). The CDR3: CASNTGVLPYGYTF. In nucleotides, the CDR3 is TGTGCCAGCAATACAGGGGTACTACCTTATGGCTACACCTTC. The full variable domain, rest sourced from reference TRBV7-9 and TRBJ1-2, is DTGVSQNPRHKITKRGQNVTFRCDPISEHNRLYWYRQTLGQGPEFLTYFQNEAQLEKSRLLSDRFSAERPKGSFSTLEIQRTEQGDSAMYLCASNTGVLPYGYTFGSGTRLTVV.

This clonotype was counted many times. This chain uses TRBV7-9 with TRBJ2-7; D gene unclear. Germline V gene lookup returns CDR1 SEHNR and CDR2 FQNEAQ (reference sequence). Between the trimmed V and J ends, which lost 1 base and 3 bases, there was a span of 10 bases. The CDR3 is made up of 14 amino acids. For the CDR3, the DNA is TGTGCCAGCAGCTTAGTCGGAGCAAGCTACGAGCAGTACTTC. It is translated as CASSLVGASYEQYF.

This clonotype has a single count. V gene TRBV3-1 combines with J gene TRBJ2-1; D unclear. In germline, CDR1 is LGHDT, CDR2 YNNKEL (reference sequence). The CDR3 has 14 residues. V lost 1 base, J lost 7 bases, and 11 bases lay in between. CDR3 loop: CASSQGHLLNEQFF. CDR3 coding DNA: TGTGCCAGCAGCCAAGGTCACCTTTTGAATGAGCAGTTCTTC.

The chain links TRBV5-6 to TRBJ2-5; possibly TRBD1 for D (6 bases). The CDR3 is 14 amino acids. Per the germline V gene, CDR1 is SGHDT and CDR2 is YYEEEE. The V end lost 0 bases, the J end lost 9 bases, and 15 bases lay between the germline ends. The CDR3 bases are TGTGCCAGCAGCTTGGGACAGCTGGCAGGGGCCCAGTACTTC. Its protein is CASSLGQLAGAQYF. Looking up the rest from reference TRBV5-6 and TRBJ2-5 gives the full variable domain: DAGVTQSPTHLIKTRGQQVTLRCSPKSGHDTVSWYQQALGQGPQFIFQYYEEEERQRGNFPDRFSGHQFPNYSSELNVNALLLGDSALYLCASSLGQLAGAQYFGPGTRLLVL.

This clonotype has only a few counts. The chain carries TRBV4-1 and TRBJ2-7, with 8 positions matching TRBD1. J was trimmed by 3 bases and V by 0 bases; bases with no gene match: 10. The germline V gene has CDR1 MGHRA and CDR2 YSYEKL. The CDR3 loop spans 17 amino acids. Here the CDR3 DNA reads TGCGCCAGCAGCCAAGATTCAAATCAGGGGGCGCGCTACGAGCAGTACTTC. Encoded protein: CASSQDSNQGARYEQYF.

The chain combines TRBV7-2 with TRBJ2-7, with D tentatively TRBD1 or TRBD2 (5 bases each). CDR1 and CDR2 (germline): SGHTA, FQGNSA. Trimming took 5 bases from V and 3 from J, leaving 17 bases between them. The CDR3 is 15 amino acids. For the CDR3, the DNA is TGTGCCAGCAGCCCGAACCGGGACGCGGGCTACGAGCAGTACTTC. Residues: CASSPNRDAGYEQYF.

This clonotype appeared a few times. This chain joins TRBV9 and TRBJ2-5; TRBD2 matches 12 bases. The CDR3 spans 15 residues. The germline gives CDR1 SGDLS, CDR2 YYNGEE. V gave up 4 bases and J gave up 3 bases; unmatched junction bases: 4. CDR3 nucleotide sequence: TGTGCCAGCAGCCCGCGGACTAGCGGGGAAGAGACCCAGTACTTC. This sequence encodes CASSPRTSGEETQYF.

This clonotype came up many times. The chain is built from TRBV27 and TRBJ2-2, with a weak D call TRBD2 (5 bases). The CDR3 is 16 residues long. Looked up from germline, CDR1 is MNHEY and CDR2 is SMNVEV (reference sequence). V was cut by 9 bases and J by 7 bases, with 24 bases left in between. The CDR3 DNA sequence: TGTGCCAGAGTGGACTCCCCTTTCCGTCGGGGCGGGGAGCTGTTTTTT. As protein: CARVDSPFRRGGELFF.

This clonotype was seen more than once but under ten times. The chain joins TRBV30 to TRBJ1-1; 11 bases are a match to TRBD1. Germline CDR1 GTSNPN, CDR2 SVGIG (reference sequence). V was pared by 3 bases and J by 6 bases, with 3 bases of the junction left unmatched. The CDR3 contains 13 residues. CDR3 loop: CAWRDRGLPEAFF. The CDR3, as DNA: TGTGCCTGGAGGGACAGGGGGCTCCCTGAAGCTTTCTTT.

This clonotype was seen a handful of times. The V and J genes are TRBV29-1 and TRBJ2-5; D is unresolved. Germline values: CDR1 SQVTM, CDR2 ANQGSEA. Trimming shortened V by 1 base and J by 3 bases, and 6 bases separated the two germline ends. The CDR3 is 12 amino acids. CDR3 sequence reads: CSVEVSEETQYF. CDR3 in DNA: TGCAGCGTTGAAGTATCGGAAGAGACCCAGTACTTC.

A few counts support this clonotype. This rearrangement joins TRBV12-3 or TRBV12-4 to TRBJ2-7, with D perhaps TRBD2 (5 bases). V lost 6 bases, J lost 5 bases, and 14 bases lay in between. This CDR3 has 13 amino acids. CDR3 loop: CASRLSGSHEQYF. In DNA form, the CDR3 reads TGTGCCAGCAGGCTCTCGGGGTCCCACGAGCAGTACTTC.

This clonotype has ten or more counts. This chain uses TRBV9 with TRBJ2-2; D remains unclear. Trimming shortened V by 0 bases and J by 2 bases, and 5 bases separated the two germline ends. The CDR3 runs to 14 residues. CDR1 SGDLS and CDR2 YYNGEE come from the germline V gene. CDR3 nucleotides: TGTGCCAGCAGCGTAGGTCCTAACACCGGGGAGCTGTTTTTT. Translation: CASSVGPNTGELFF.

In its sample, this clonotype was seen many times. V gene TRBV12-3 or TRBV12-4 combines with J gene TRBJ2-5; 7 bases line up with TRBD2. After removal of 5 bases from V and 2 bases from J, the junction contained 5 bases not matched to a gene. The CDR3 consists of 14 residues. CDR3 in amino acids: CASSSGTKQETQYF. The CDR3 region has the DNA TGTGCCAGCAGTAGCGGGACGAAACAAGAGACCCAGTACTTC.

This clonotype occurred many times. The rearrangement uses TRBV20-1 and TRBJ1-6; TRBD1 might be the D (5 bases). V was pared by 6 bases and J by 9 bases, with 18 bases between. From germline, CDR1 is DFQATT and CDR2 SNEGSKA (reference sequence). The CDR3 totals 14 residues. The CDR3 here is CSARIGRGSSPLHF. The CDR3, as DNA: TGCAGTGCCAGAATAGGGAGGGGAAGTTCACCCCTCCACTTT.

This clonotype was picked up many times. The chain employs TRBV29-1 and TRBJ2-3; 7 bases map to TRBD1. This CDR3 comprises 13 residues. V lost 6 bases and J lost 1; bases outside the gene matches: 4. CDR1 and CDR2 (germline): SQVTM, ANQGSEA. CDR3 nucleotide sequence: TGCAGCGTCAGGGGGAGAGGCACAGATACGCAGTATTTT. Amino acids: CSVRGRGTDTQYF.

In its sample, this clonotype was seen many times. The chain links TRBV7-9 to TRBJ2-1; 14 nucleotides match TRBD2. There are 15 residues in the CDR3. After removal of 4 bases from V and 8 bases from J, the junction contained 4 bases not matched to a gene. Germline V gene data show CDR1 as SEHNR and CDR2 as FQNEAQ (reference sequence). In DNA, the CDR3 is TGTGCCAGCAGCTCCAGGACTAGCGGGAGGTATGAGCAGTTCTTC. Protein product: CASSSRTSGRYEQFF.

The chain employs TRBV5-6 and TRBJ1-1; D not resolved. The CDR3 length is 12 residues. Germline values: CDR1 SGHDT, CDR2 YYEEEE. V lost 1 base, J lost 5 bases, and 6 bases lay in between. For the CDR3, the DNA is TGTGCCAGCAGCTTGCCGGGGACTGAAGCTTTCTTT. Translation gives CASSLPGTEAFF.